This is a list of T cell receptor beta chains from one sample in a study of T-cell memory formation after mild COVID-19. TCRdb used MiXCR to reprocess the 5' RACE reads, holding one entry per CDR3 protein. Here the sample spans roughly 80,000 distinct CDR3 sequences, 11% to 15% being singletons. Sequenced input: PBMCs or a T cell subset sorted from them (not recorded which). These receptors originate from an adult woman who had mild COVID-19 (a few samples of this study predate the infection). Cell type and time point are not known. Each CDR3 is given with its conserved first and last residue. Each record gives: V gene, D gene, clone size, J gene, CDR3 protein, CDR3 DNA. D genes are given only for firm matches. Clone size is stated in some rows and not others, as once, few, many or a class when expanded.

v_call: TRBV9
d_call: -
clone_size: -
j_call: TRBJ2-5
cdr3_aa: CASSVEDRYQETQYF
cdr3_nt: TGTGCCAGCAGCGTAGAGGATCGGTACCAAGAGACCCAGTACTTC

v_call: TRBV6-1
d_call: -
clone_size: many
j_call: TRBJ2-1
cdr3_aa: CASYSGQGQEQFF
cdr3_nt: TGTGCCAGCTACTCCGGCCAGGGGCAAGAGCAGTTCTTC

v_call: TRBV5-6
d_call: -
clone_size: many
j_call: TRBJ1-1
cdr3_aa: CASSPVENIGVGGRLTEAFF
cdr3_nt: TGTGCCAGCAGCCCAGTGGAAAATATCGGAGTCGGGGGGCGCCTCACTGAAGCTTTCTTT

v_call: TRBV5-1
d_call: TRBD2
clone_size: few
j_call: TRBJ2-7
cdr3_aa: CASSWTGTSGYPGPEQYF
cdr3_nt: TGCGCCAGCAGCTGGACCGGGACTAGCGGGTACCCGGGACCCGAGCAGTACTTC

v_call: TRBV20-1
d_call: -
clone_size: -
j_call: TRBJ1-4
cdr3_aa: CSARGVSTNEKLFF
cdr3_nt: TGCAGTGCTAGAGGGGTCTCAACTAATGAAAAACTGTTTTTT

v_call: TRBV5-5
d_call: TRBD1
clone_size: few
j_call: TRBJ1-6
cdr3_aa: CASSHGSDRAFASPLHF
cdr3_nt: TGTGCCAGCAGCCATGGGAGCGACAGGGCCTTCGCTTCACCCCTCCACTTT

v_call: TRBV4-1
d_call: TRBD1
clone_size: -
j_call: TRBJ2-5
cdr3_aa: CASSEWDRDQETQYF
cdr3_nt: TGCGCCAGCAGCGAATGGGACAGGGACCAAGAGACCCAGTACTTC

v_call: TRBV5-1
d_call: TRBD1
clone_size: -
j_call: TRBJ2-1
cdr3_aa: CASNSGQGADEQFF
cdr3_nt: TGCGCCAGCAACTCGGGACAGGGGGCCGATGAGCAGTTCTTC

v_call: TRBV10-3
d_call: -
clone_size: few
j_call: TRBJ2-2
cdr3_aa: CAISATSWAGELFF
cdr3_nt: TGTGCCATCAGCGCCACCAGTTGGGCCGGGGAGCTGTTTTTT

v_call: TRBV29-1
d_call: -
clone_size: -
j_call: TRBJ2-2
cdr3_aa: CSVEASVTGELFF
cdr3_nt: TGCAGCGTTGAGGCTAGCGTAACCGGGGAGCTGTTTTTT

v_call: TRBV19
d_call: -
clone_size: few
j_call: TRBJ2-3
cdr3_aa: CASGVGDTQYF
cdr3_nt: TGTGCCAGTGGGGTAGGAGATACGCAGTATTTT

v_call: TRBV12-3/TRBV12-4
d_call: TRBD2
clone_size: few
j_call: TRBJ2-1
cdr3_aa: CASGVAGGVEQFF
cdr3_nt: TGTGCCAGCGGGGTAGCGGGAGGGGTTGAGCAGTTCTTC

v_call: TRBV9
d_call: TRBD2
clone_size: -
j_call: TRBJ2-5
cdr3_aa: CASSLRLAGDQETQYF
cdr3_nt: TGTGCCAGCAGCCTCCGACTAGCGGGGGACCAAGAGACCCAGTACTTC

v_call: TRBV7-3
d_call: -
clone_size: -
j_call: TRBJ2-1
cdr3_aa: CASSFYSSSYNEQFF
cdr3_nt: TGTGCCAGCAGCTTTTACTCGAGCTCCTACAATGAGCAGTTCTTC

v_call: TRBV28
d_call: -
clone_size: -
j_call: TRBJ1-1
cdr3_aa: CASSLWRSYTEAFF
cdr3_nt: TGTGCCAGCAGTTTATGGCGCAGCTACACTGAAGCTTTCTTT

v_call: TRBV20-1
d_call: TRBD2
clone_size: -
j_call: TRBJ2-7
cdr3_aa: CSASLAGGPYEQYF
cdr3_nt: TGCAGTGCATCCCTAGCGGGAGGACCCTACGAGCAGTACTTC

v_call: TRBV5-6
d_call: TRBD1
clone_size: -
j_call: TRBJ2-7
cdr3_aa: CASSTGQELYEQYF
cdr3_nt: TGTGCCAGCAGCACCGGACAGGAGTTATACGAGCAGTACTTC

v_call: TRBV9
d_call: TRBD1
clone_size: -
j_call: TRBJ2-1
cdr3_aa: CASSGYRDREPSSYNEQFF
cdr3_nt: TGTGCCAGCAGCGGCTACCGGGACAGGGAGCCTAGCTCCTACAATGAGCAGTTCTTC

v_call: TRBV4-3
d_call: TRBD2
clone_size: few
j_call: TRBJ2-7
cdr3_aa: CASSQAEAGAVSEQYF
cdr3_nt: TGCGCCAGCAGCCAAGCTGAAGCGGGAGCTGTAAGCGAGCAGTACTTC

v_call: TRBV3-1
d_call: TRBD1
clone_size: -
j_call: TRBJ1-1
cdr3_aa: CASSRGQGALGTEAFF
cdr3_nt: TGTGCCAGCAGCCGGGGGCAGGGGGCCCTGGGGACTGAAGCTTTCTTT

v_call: TRBV7-6
d_call: -
clone_size: few
j_call: TRBJ2-7
cdr3_aa: CASSSRGNLGDEQYF
cdr3_nt: TGTGCCAGCAGCTCTCGGGGAAACCTGGGGGACGAGCAGTACTTC

v_call: TRBV23-1
d_call: -
clone_size: -
j_call: TRBJ1-4
cdr3_aa: CASSLTTHWRKLFF
cdr3_nt: TGCGCCAGCAGTCTTACTACGCATTGGAGAAAACTGTTTTTT

v_call: TRBV4-1
d_call: TRBD2
clone_size: few
j_call: TRBJ2-3
cdr3_aa: CASSRQPGGVADTQYF
cdr3_nt: TGCGCCAGCAGCCGACAACCCGGGGGGGTGGCAGATACGCAGTATTTT

v_call: TRBV5-5
d_call: TRBD1
clone_size: many
j_call: TRBJ2-5
cdr3_aa: CASRPDGGQAKGTQYF
cdr3_nt: TGTGCCAGCAGGCCTGACGGAGGACAGGCGAAGGGGACCCAGTACTTC

v_call: TRBV10-3
d_call: TRBD1
clone_size: -
j_call: TRBJ2-7
cdr3_aa: CAISEATGSYEQYF
cdr3_nt: TGTGCCATCAGTGAAGCGACAGGGTCCTACGAGCAGTACTTC

v_call: TRBV29-1
d_call: TRBD2
clone_size: few
j_call: TRBJ2-7
cdr3_aa: CSATVGLAGSYEQYF
cdr3_nt: TGCAGCGCCACGGTAGGACTAGCGGGAAGTTACGAGCAGTACTTC

v_call: TRBV9
d_call: -
clone_size: few
j_call: TRBJ2-1
cdr3_aa: CASSVAGRGTHNEQFF
cdr3_nt: TGTGCCAGCAGCGTAGCTGGGAGGGGGACCCACAATGAGCAGTTCTTC

v_call: TRBV12-3/TRBV12-4
d_call: TRBD2
clone_size: -
j_call: TRBJ2-1
cdr3_aa: CASSLGVAGYNEQFF
cdr3_nt: TGTGCCAGCAGTCTCGGGGTAGCGGGATACAATGAGCAGTTCTTC

v_call: TRBV7-9
d_call: TRBD1
clone_size: few
j_call: TRBJ2-2
cdr3_aa: CASSGTGGNTGELFF
cdr3_nt: TGTGCCAGCAGCGGTACAGGGGGTAACACCGGGGAGCTGTTTTTT

v_call: TRBV5-1
d_call: -
clone_size: many
j_call: TRBJ2-5
cdr3_aa: CASSLNPAPQETQYF
cdr3_nt: TGCGCCAGCAGCTTGAACCCGGCCCCTCAAGAGACCCAGTACTTC

v_call: TRBV6-1
d_call: TRBD1
clone_size: few
j_call: TRBJ2-7
cdr3_aa: CASSAGTGGREQYF
cdr3_nt: TGTGCCAGCAGTGCCGGGACAGGGGGACGCGAGCAGTACTTC

v_call: TRBV4-1
d_call: -
clone_size: once
j_call: TRBJ1-1
cdr3_aa: CSSSSRVLGTEAFF
cdr3_nt: TGCTCCAGCAGCTCCAGGGTTTTGGGTACTGAAGCTTTCTTT

v_call: TRBV13
d_call: -
clone_size: -
j_call: TRBJ2-7
cdr3_aa: CASSLGRAIEYEQYF
cdr3_nt: TGTGCCAGCAGCTTGGGCCGGGCAATTGAATACGAGCAGTACTTC

v_call: TRBV7-2
d_call: TRBD2
clone_size: -
j_call: TRBJ2-2
cdr3_aa: CASSLESSREYDTGELFF
cdr3_nt: TGTGCCAGCAGCTTAGAATCGTCGCGGGAGTACGACACCGGGGAGCTGTTTTTT

v_call: TRBV5-1
d_call: -
clone_size: -
j_call: TRBJ2-7
cdr3_aa: CASSLRGDGHYEQYF
cdr3_nt: TGCGCCAGCAGCTTAAGAGGAGACGGACACTACGAGCAGTACTTC

v_call: TRBV18
d_call: -
clone_size: -
j_call: TRBJ2-1
cdr3_aa: CASSPPGGKVNEQFF
cdr3_nt: TGTGCCAGCTCACCACCGGGGGGTAAGGTGAATGAGCAGTTCTTC

v_call: TRBV20-1
d_call: -
clone_size: -
j_call: TRBJ1-1
cdr3_aa: CSARGEGSTEAFF
cdr3_nt: TGCAGTGCTAGGGGAGAGGGGAGCACTGAAGCTTTCTTT

v_call: TRBV24-1
d_call: -
clone_size: many
j_call: TRBJ1-1
cdr3_aa: CATSGLNTEAFF
cdr3_nt: TGTGCCACCAGTGGGTTGAACACTGAAGCTTTCTTT

v_call: TRBV4-2
d_call: -
clone_size: few
j_call: TRBJ2-1
cdr3_aa: CASSHDQTEQFF
cdr3_nt: TGTGCCAGCAGCCATGACCAAACAGAGCAGTTCTTC

v_call: TRBV6-5
d_call: TRBD1
clone_size: few
j_call: TRBJ2-5
cdr3_aa: CASSYSMAGGGETQYF
cdr3_nt: TGTGCCAGCAGTTACTCGATGGCAGGGGGTGGGGAGACCCAGTACTTC

v_call: TRBV5-1
d_call: -
clone_size: many
j_call: TRBJ2-2
cdr3_aa: CASTPLDTGELFF
cdr3_nt: TGCGCCAGCACTCCCCTAGACACCGGGGAGCTGTTTTTT